The 21 T cell receptor beta chains given below trace back to one sample, sequenced in a study of cytomegalovirus exposure and HLA in healthy donors. Both 60 Vbeta primers and 13 Jbeta primers went into the PCR. Only in-frame clones appear in the TCRdb table, and some are missing; sequencing was by immunoSEQ multiplex PCR. This sample has roughly 120,000 clones, with 80% found just once. Input material: PBMCs. The receptor source for this set is a female donor in good health and CMV-seropositive.

The rearrangement joins TRBV6-6 to TRBJ2-3, with 7 positions matching TRBD1. V shed 2 bases, J shed 5 bases, and the junction held 4 bases outside the gene matches. From germline, CDR1 is MNHNY and CDR2 SVGAGI (reference sequence). The CDR3 consists of 14 residues. CDR3 region: CASSYAGTEDTQYF. For the CDR3, the DNA is TGTGCCAGCAGTTACGCTGGGACAGAAGATACGCAGTATTTT.

This chain connects TRBV19 to TRBJ1-6, with D maybe TRBD1 (5 bases). CDR1 is LNHDA, CDR2 SQIVND, per germline (reference sequence). V gave up 3 bases and J gave up 5 bases, with 11 bases separating them. This CDR3 region has 15 residues. CDR3 in DNA: TGTGCCAGTAGTATGGGGCCAGCCGATAATTCACCCCTCCACTTT. Translation gives CASSMGPADNSPLHF.

The chain has TRBV9 and TRBJ1-5; 9 bases fit TRBD1. The germline gives CDR1 SGDLS, CDR2 YYNGEE. V trimming: 1 base; J trimming: 6 bases; junction bases outside the gene matches: 2. This CDR3 has 14 residues. CDR3 coding DNA: TGTGCCAGCAGCGTAACAGGGGGCCCTCAGCCCCAGCATTTT. Encoded protein: CASSVTGGPQPQHF.

This chain connects TRBV19 to TRBJ2-2; 9 bases agree with TRBD1. The CDR3 spans 13 residues. Trimming cost V 11 bases and J 4 bases; bases outside gene matches: 5. Per the germline V gene, CDR1 is LNHDA and CDR2 is SQIVND (reference sequence). The CDR3 sequence is CAGRTGVTGELFF. The CDR3 DNA reads TGTGCCGGTCGGACAGGGGTCACCGGGGAGCTGTTTTTT.

The CDR3 sequence: CASSQRTGKNEQFF. Here the CDR3 DNA reads TGTGCCAGCAGCCAACGGACAGGGAAGAACGAGCAGTTCTTC. The V and J genes are TRBV7-6 and TRBJ2-1, with TRBD1 matching over 8 bases. Germline values: CDR1 SGHVS, CDR2 FNYEAQ. The CDR3 contains 14 residues. Losses at the gene ends were 5 bases for V and 10 bases for J; bases not matched to a gene: 10.

The chain uses TRBV10-3 and TRBJ2-7; possible D gene TRBD1, 5 bases. V lost 4 bases and J 3 bases, leaving 13 bases between the germline ends. Germline V lookup: CDR1 ENHRY, CDR2 SYGVKD. This CDR3 is built from 14 residues. CDR3 nucleotide sequence: TGTGCCATCAGTGCGGCAGGGTGGTTCTACGAGCAGTACTTC. It encodes CAISAAGWFYEQYF.

J is TRBJ2-7 and V is TRBV6-1, with 7 positions matching TRBD2. Per germline, CDR1 MNHNS and CDR2 SASEGT. This CDR3 region has 15 residues. V was pared by 1 base and J by 2 bases, with 5 bases of the junction left unmatched. The CDR3 sequence: CASSEVRGGAYEQYF. The CDR3, as DNA: TGTGCCAGCAGTGAAGTACGCGGGGGAGCCTACGAGCAGTACTTC.

The chain links TRBV6-1 to TRBJ1-1; TRBD1 matches at 7 bases. The V gene's germline CDR1 is MNHNS and CDR2 SASEGT. The CDR3 consists of 14 residues. After removal of 5 bases from V and 0 bases from J, the junction contained 3 bases not matched to a gene. CDR3 region: CASSRDSLNTEAFF. In DNA form, the CDR3 reads TGTGCCAGCAGTCGGGACAGTTTGAACACTGAAGCTTTCTTT.

The table lists this clone with a few counts. The chain has TRBV5-1 and TRBJ2-1; 10 positions match TRBD2. The CDR3 spans 15 residues. V lost 4 bases and J lost 0; bases outside the gene matches: 1. Germline V gene data show CDR1 as SGHRS and CDR2 as YFSETQ. CDR3 loop: CASSQRGGSYNEQFF. For the CDR3, the DNA is TGCGCCAGCAGCCAGCGGGGGGGCTCCTACAATGAGCAGTTCTTC.

The chain employs TRBV5-1 and TRBJ2-7; D gene unclear. Germline V gene lookup returns CDR1 SGHRS and CDR2 YFSETQ. The CDR3 runs to 13 residues. The V gene lost 1 base and the J gene lost 0 bases, with 5 bases spanning the gap. The DNA for the CDR3 is TGCGCCAGCAGCTTGTACAGCTCCTACGAGCAGTACTTC. Its translation: CASSLYSSYEQYF. The full variable domain, in which reference TRBV5-1 and TRBJ2-7 provide the parts outside the CDR3, is KAGVTQTPRYLIKTRGQQVTLSCSPISGHRSVSWYQQTPGQGLQFLFEYFSETQRNKGNFPGRFSGRQFSNSRSEMNVSTLELGDSALYLCASSLYSSYEQYFGPGTRLTVT.

The chain joins TRBV7-3 to TRBJ2-1, with D unresolved. Germline V gene data show CDR1 as SGHTA and CDR2 as FQGTGA. This CDR3 contains 12 residues. V was cut by 5 bases and J by 7 bases, with 9 bases left in between. CDR3 loop: CASSDDLNEQFF. CDR3 nucleotide sequence: TGTGCCAGCAGCGACGACTTGAATGAGCAGTTCTTC.

The CDR3 DNA follows: TGTGCCAGCAGCCTAACGGGACACACTAACTATGGCTACACCTTC. Translating gives CASSLTGHTNYGYTF. This chain connects TRBV7-9 to TRBJ1-2, with D possibly TRBD1 on 6 matching bases. The CDR3 has 15 amino acids. Germline V gene data show CDR1 as SEHNR and CDR2 as FQNEAQ (reference sequence). V gave up 5 bases and J gave up 0 bases, with 13 bases separating them.

V usage is TRBV5-4 and J usage is TRBJ1-2, with 9 bases matching TRBD1. Trimming at V came to 0 bases and at J to 8 bases, leaving 8 bases not matched to a gene. This CDR3 is 15 amino acids long. Germline loops: CDR1 SGHNT, CDR2 YYREEE (reference sequence). This CDR3 reads CASSLGRGQGYGYTF. CDR3 coding DNA: TGTGCCAGCAGCTTGGGTAGGGGACAGGGCTACGGCTACACCTTC.

The V gene is TRBV10-3, the J gene TRBJ2-5; 8 bases agree with TRBD1. In germline, CDR1 is ENHRY, CDR2 SYGVKD. Trimming at V came to 10 bases and at J to 1 base, leaving 14 bases not matched to a gene. This CDR3 region has 16 residues. CDR3 coding DNA: TGTGCCAGCCACCCTGGACAGGGCCCATTCCAAGAGACCCAGTACTTC. Its translation is CASHPGQGPFQETQYF.

The sample holds a few counts of this clone. This chain connects TRBV6-5 to TRBJ1-2; D may be TRBD1 (5 bases). In germline, CDR1 is MNHEY, CDR2 SVGAGI. V was trimmed by 8 bases and J by 0 bases, leaving 10 bases between them. The CDR3 has 13 residues. The CDR3 loop reads CASRMTANYGYTF. The DNA for the CDR3 is TGTGCCAGCCGAATGACAGCTAACTATGGCTACACCTTC.

CDR3: CASSLGGNNSPLHF. CDR3 coding DNA: TGTGCCAGCAGTTTAGGAGGGAATAATTCACCCCTCCACTTT. V gene TRBV27 combines with J gene TRBJ1-6; D not certain. Germline V gene data show CDR1 as MNHEY and CDR2 as SMNVEV (reference sequence). The CDR3 totals 14 residues. V gave up 2 bases and J gave up 5 bases, with 7 bases separating them.

The J gene is TRBJ2-2, the V gene TRBV28; TRBD2 agrees at 7 bases. J was trimmed by 3 bases and V by 8 bases; bases with no gene match: 9. The CDR3 is made up of 15 amino acids. Germline V CDR1 and CDR2: MDHEN, SYDVKM. The CDR3 DNA reads TGTGCCAGCGGGAGGACTAGGCTATACACCGGGGAGCTGTTTTTT. Translated: CASGRTRLYTGELFF.

The gene calls are TRBV2 and TRBJ2-1; D gene unclear. The CDR3 extends over 14 amino acids. Germline V gene sequence: CDR1 SNHLY, CDR2 FYNNEI. Trimming shortened V by 3 bases and J by 3 bases, and 9 bases separated the two germline ends. This chain's CDR3 is CASSETNFYNEQFF. In DNA, the CDR3 is TGTGCCAGCAGTGAGACAAATTTCTACAATGAGCAGTTCTTC. Drawing the rest from reference TRBV2 and TRBJ2-1, the complete variable domain is EPEVTQTPSHQVTQMGQEVILRCVPISNHLYFYWYRQILGQKVEFLVSFYNNEISEKSEIFDDQFSVERPDGSNFTLKIRSTKLEDSAMYFCASSETNFYNEQFFGPGTRLTVL.

This clone occurred a few times. The chain links TRBV7-9 to TRBJ2-7, with TRBD2 matching 7 bases. There are 14 residues in the CDR3. V was pared by 5 bases and J by 6 bases, with 10 bases of the junction left unmatched. The germline V gene has CDR1 SEHNR and CDR2 FQNEAQ (reference sequence). CDR3 protein: CASSGGVPGGEQYF. The DNA for the CDR3 is TGTGCCAGCAGCGGCGGGGTCCCGGGGGGCGAGCAGTACTTC.

V usage is TRBV2 and J usage is TRBJ1-1; 7 bases fit TRBD1. This CDR3 region has 14 residues. The germline V gene encodes CDR1 SNHLY and CDR2 FYNNEI. Unmatched junction bases numbered 6, after V lost 8 bases and J lost 0 bases. In DNA, the CDR3 is TGTGCCAGCGGACAGGATTTGATGAACACTGAAGCTTTCTTT. This gives the protein CASGQDLMNTEAFF.

This clone was seen only a few times. The chain uses TRBV11-2 and TRBJ2-1, with 8 bases aligning to TRBD2. CDR3 length: 14 residues. CDR1 and CDR2 from the germline V gene are SGHAT and FQNNGV. V dropped 6 bases and J dropped 6; count of bases not matched to a gene: 7. The CDR3 nucleotides are TGTGCCAGCAGTTACAATCTAGCGGGCAATGAGCAGTTCTTC. It encodes CASSYNLAGNEQFF.